The 27 T cell receptor beta chains below come from one sample, sequenced in a study of T cell changes during pregnancy in multiple sclerosis. Measured with immunoSEQ multiplex PCR; TCRdb has only the in-frame clones, and not every one. The table lists 45,000 or so clones, approximately 91% of them singletons, with more than 1.4% in the top ten. Sequencing was performed on PBMCs (not recorded whether the cells were cultured). The receptors here all came from a female donor with multiple sclerosis, enrolled in a pregnancy study.

The chain carries TRBV5-5 and TRBJ2-7; 10 nucleotides match TRBD2. Germline values: CDR1 SGHKS, CDR2 YYEKEE (reference sequence). The CDR3 is 15 residues long. The ends lost 6 bases at V and 0 bases at J; junction bases unmatched: 6. DNA of the CDR3: TGTGCCAGCAACAAAGCGGGAGGGTACTCCTACGAGCAGTACTTC. Its translation is CASNKAGGYSYEQYF. Full variable domain (rest looked up from reference TRBV5-5 and TRBJ2-7): DAGVTQSPTHLIKTRGQQVTLRCSPISGHKSVSWYQQVLGQGPQFIFQYYEKEERGRGNFPDRFSARQFPNYSSELNVNALLLGDSALYLCASNKAGGYSYEQYFGPGTRLTVT.

This chain uses TRBV27 with TRBJ1-4; D is uncertain. Germline CDR1 reads MNHEY; CDR2 reads SMNVEV (reference sequence). This CDR3 is 14 amino acids long. Trimming stripped 7 bases from V and 7 bases from J, with 16 bases between. The CDR3 loop is CASISPGKPEKLFF. CDR3 DNA: TGTGCCAGCATCTCGCCCGGTAAACCTGAAAAACTGTTTTTT.

The chain uses TRBV10-3 and TRBJ2-7, with a possible D match to TRBD1 (6 bases). In germline, CDR1 is ENHRY, CDR2 SYGVKD. Trimming cost V 5 bases and J 6 bases, with 8 bases left between them. The CDR3 is 11 residues long. The CDR3 spells CAISIGGEQYF. In DNA form, the CDR3 reads TGTGCCATCAGTATAGGGGGCGAGCAGTACTTC.

This chain links TRBV6-5 with TRBJ1-4; D call uncertain. Germline V gene lookup returns CDR1 MNHEY and CDR2 SVGAGI. The CDR3 extends over 15 amino acids. Trimming shortened V by 0 bases and J by 8 bases, and 13 bases separated the two germline ends. CDR3 protein: CASSYSPLMREKLFF. In DNA form, the CDR3 reads TGTGCCAGCAGTTACTCGCCGCTTATGAGGGAAAAACTGTTTTTT.

V is TRBV5-1 and J is TRBJ2-5, with D tentatively TRBD1 or TRBD2 (5 bases each). V gave up 2 bases and J gave up 3 bases, with 8 bases separating them. This CDR3 region has 13 residues. CDR1 is SGHRS, CDR2 YFSETQ, per germline. CDR3 sequence (DNA): TGCGCCAGCAGCTTTTTGGGGGAAGAGACCCAGTACTTC. This encodes CASSFLGEETQYF.

This clone was picked up one time. This rearrangement joins TRBV29-1 to TRBJ1-4, with D unresolved. The V end lost 1 base, the J end lost 5 bases, and 5 bases lay between the germline ends. The germline gives CDR1 SQVTM, CDR2 ANQGSEA. This CDR3 comprises 12 residues. The CDR3 bases are TGCAGCGTTGAAGGAGGGAATGAAAAACTGTTTTTT. It specifies CSVEGGNEKLFF.

This sequence joins TRBV30 and TRBJ2-2; 13 bases are a match to TRBD2. The J segment lost 0 bases and the V segment lost 8 bases, leaving 3 bases of the junction unmatched. There are 15 residues in the CDR3. Germline-derived CDR1 and CDR2 are GTSNPN and SVGIG (reference sequence). The CDR3 sequence is CARGLAGANTGELFF. The CDR3 DNA reads as TGTGCCCGAGGACTAGCGGGAGCGAACACCGGGGAGCTGTTTTTT.

Here the CDR3 reads CASSVGRLNTEAFF. The CDR3 bases are TGTGCCAGCAGCGTAGGGCGGCTGAACACTGAAGCTTTCTTT. The chain is built from TRBV9 and TRBJ1-1; no clear D. CDR1 SGDLS and CDR2 YYNGEE come from the germline V gene. Deletions cut 0 bases from V and 0 bases from J, with 6 bases between. The CDR3 loop spans 14 amino acids.

This chain uses TRBV6-1 with TRBJ1-1, with TRBD1 identical over 8 bases. CDR1 and CDR2 from the germline V gene are MNHNS and SASEGT. V lost 6 bases, J lost 1 base, and 1 base stayed unmatched. This CDR3 comprises 13 residues. CDR3 region: CASRGTGNTEAFF. CDR3 nucleotides: TGTGCCAGCAGAGGGACAGGGAACACTGAAGCTTTCTTT.

This rearrangement joins TRBV25-1 to TRBJ2-7, with D perhaps TRBD1 or TRBD2 (6 bases each). V lost 10 bases, J lost 6 bases, and 13 bases lay in between. The CDR3 sequence is 11 residues long. Germline CDR1 MGHDK, CDR2 SYGVNS. This CDR3 is CATEGGREQYF. DNA of the CDR3: TGTGCCACGGAGGGGGGCCGCGAGCAGTACTTC.

The chain uses TRBV9 and TRBJ1-1, with a possible D match to TRBD1 (5 bases). V gave up 3 bases and J gave up 1 base, with 13 bases separating them. The CDR3 has 15 amino acids. Germline CDR1 is SGDLS and CDR2 is YYNGEE. CDR3 bases: TGTGCCAGCAGCGCCAGCGGACACACGAACACTGAAGCTTTCTTT. Amino acids: CASSASGHTNTEAFF.

V is TRBV2 and J is TRBJ1-5; D not resolved. This CDR3 has 14 amino acids. Germline V gives CDR1 SNHLY, CDR2 FYNNEI. The germline V and J ends were trimmed by 6 bases and 3 bases, with 12 bases remaining between them. CDR3 bases: TGTGCCAGCAGCCCACGGGGTACCAATCAGCCCCAGCATTTT. It translates to CASSPRGTNQPQHF.

DNA of the CDR3: TGTGCCAGCAGCCGTGGGTACAATGAGCAGTTCTTC. It yields the protein CASSRGYNEQFF. The J gene is TRBJ2-1, the V gene TRBV11-2; D is unclear. The V gene lost 5 bases and the J gene lost 4 bases, with 6 bases spanning the gap. The germline V gene encodes CDR1 SGHAT and CDR2 FQNNGV. This CDR3 comprises 12 residues.

DNA of the CDR3: TGTGCCAGCAGGATGGACAGGGAGGGGACTGAAGCTTTCTTT. Protein sequence: CASRMDREGTEAFF. The chain uses TRBV27 and TRBJ1-1; 8 bases fit TRBD1. The V segment lost 6 bases and the J segment 5 bases; nucleotides outside the gene matches: 8. CDR3 length: 14 amino acids. The germline gives CDR1 MNHEY, CDR2 SMNVEV (reference sequence).

In this sample, this clone turned up once. The chain is built from TRBV7-9 and TRBJ1-2, with D maybe TRBD1 (5 bases). Germline loops: CDR1 SEHNR, CDR2 FQNEAQ (reference sequence). V was cut by 5 bases and J by 0 bases, with 10 bases left in between. The CDR3 contains 14 residues. The CDR3 bases are TGTGCCAGCAGCCCAGGGCCCTCTAACTATGGCTACACCTTC. The encoded protein is CASSPGPSNYGYTF. Looking up the rest from reference TRBV7-9 and TRBJ1-2 gives the full variable domain: DTGVSQNPRHKITKRGQNVTFRCDPISEHNRLYWYRQTLGQGPEFLTYFQNEAQLEKSRLLSDRFSAERPKGSFSTLEIQRTEQGDSAMYLCASSPGPSNYGYTFGSGTRLTVV.

V gene TRBV5-1 combines with J gene TRBJ2-3; D call uncertain. Germline V gene data show CDR1 as SGHRS and CDR2 as YFSETQ. The CDR3 contains 15 residues. Between the trimmed V and J ends, which lost 4 bases and 2 bases, there was a span of 14 bases. The chain's CDR3 is CASSPLGPSTDTQYF. CDR3 coding DNA: TGCGCCAGCAGCCCGCTAGGCCCATCCACAGATACGCAGTATTTT.

The chain recombines TRBV29-1 with TRBJ2-1, with TRBD2 identical over 10 bases. Per germline, CDR1 SQVTM and CDR2 ANQGSEA. The ends lost 7 bases at V and 7 bases at J; junction bases unmatched: 7. This CDR3 has 13 residues. The CDR3 nucleotides are TGCAGCGGTGGACTAGCGGACATAAATGAGCAGTTCTTC. It codes for CSGGLADINEQFF.

The chain links TRBV27 to TRBJ2-1; TRBD2 matches at 11 bases. The CDR3 contains 20 residues. Unmatched junction bases numbered 14, after V lost 0 bases and J lost 4 bases. From germline, CDR1 is MNHEY and CDR2 SMNVEV (reference sequence). The CDR3 sequence: CASSLSPQRRGLAVYNEQFF. The CDR3 coding sequence is TGTGCCAGCAGTTTATCCCCCCAACGGAGGGGACTAGCGGTTTACAATGAGCAGTTCTTC.

The count of this clone is one. The chain employs TRBV7-3 and TRBJ1-2, with D possibly matching TRBD1 (6 bases). The germline V and J ends were trimmed by 6 bases and 8 bases, with 13 bases remaining between them. The CDR3 covers 12 residues. Germline CDR1 reads SGHTA; CDR2 reads FQGTGA. CDR3 coding DNA: TGTGCCAGCAGATCAGGGGAGGGAGGCTACACCTTC. Residues: CASRSGEGGYTF.

The V call is TRBV7-8, the J call TRBJ2-3; D is undetermined. The ends were cut back, 7 bases at V and 0 bases at J, with 8 bases in the middle. This CDR3 contains 13 residues. Germline V gives CDR1 SGHVS, CDR2 FQNEAQ. This CDR3 reads CASNSPSTDTQYF. CDR3 DNA sequence: TGTGCCAGCAACTCACCGAGCACAGATACGCAGTATTTT.

The J gene is TRBJ2-2, the V gene TRBV27, with unresolved D. Germline CDR1 reads MNHEY; CDR2 reads SMNVEV (reference sequence). The CDR3 totals 15 residues. V was trimmed by 2 bases and J by 1 base, leaving 8 bases between them. In DNA form, the CDR3 reads TGTGCCAGCAGTTTAACACTCATGAACACCGGGGAGCTGTTTTTT. Residues: CASSLTLMNTGELFF.

The genes are TRBV28 and TRBJ1-1; D is perhaps TRBD1 (5 bases). Germline loops: CDR1 MDHEN, CDR2 SYDVKM. The V end was cut by 8 bases, the J end by 0 bases, with 7 bases between. The CDR3 loop spans 12 amino acids. The CDR3 reads CASGGLNTEAFF. Written as DNA, the CDR3 is TGTGCCAGCGGGGGATTGAACACTGAAGCTTTCTTT.

The sample holds one count of this clone. The chain employs TRBV29-1 and TRBJ2-7; maybe TRBD1 (6 bases). This CDR3 region has 16 residues. V dropped 7 bases and J dropped 0 bases, with 22 bases sitting between them. Germline lookup yields CDR1 SQVTM and CDR2 ANQGSEA. The CDR3 nucleotides read TGCAGCGCCACTCTGACCAGGGACACGGGCTCCTACGAGCAGTACTTC. Translated: CSATLTRDTGSYEQYF.

V and J are TRBV19 and TRBJ2-5; D might be TRBD1 (6 bases). V was trimmed by 4 bases and J by 1 base, leaving 16 bases between them. Germline CDR1 is LNHDA and CDR2 is SQIVND (reference sequence). The CDR3 sequence is 16 residues long. The CDR3 reads CASSSSQGHIQETQYF. CDR3 in DNA: TGTGCCAGTAGTAGCTCTCAGGGACACATCCAAGAGACCCAGTACTTC.

The chain uses TRBV11-2 and TRBJ2-1; no definite D call. CDR1 SGHAT and CDR2 FQNNGV come from the germline V gene. This CDR3 comprises 15 residues. Trimming pared 4 bases from V and 0 bases from J, leaving 10 bases between. The CDR3 spells CASSSRRRSYNEQFF. The CDR3 coding sequence is TGTGCCAGCAGCTCGCGTCGGCGCTCCTACAATGAGCAGTTCTTC.

The gene calls are TRBV5-5 and TRBJ2-1, with D possibly matching TRBD2 (6 bases). Germline CDR1 reads SGHKS; CDR2 reads YYEKEE (reference sequence). Trimming shortened V by 3 bases and J by 6 bases, and 7 bases separated the two germline ends. CDR3 size: 12 residues. This chain's CDR3 is CASSWGLNEQFF. In DNA form, the CDR3 reads TGTGCCAGCAGCTGGGGACTCAATGAGCAGTTCTTC.

The chain uses TRBV5-1 and TRBJ1-4; TRBD1 matches 7 bases. V was pared by 4 bases and J by 1 base, with 4 bases of the junction left unmatched. The length of the CDR3 is 15 residues. The germline CDR1 and CDR2 sequences are SGHRS and YFSETQ. CDR3 sequence reads: CASSLSGGTNEKLFF. The CDR3 nucleotides are TGCGCCAGCAGCCTCTCAGGGGGAACTAATGAAAAACTGTTTTTT.